Listed below are T cell receptor beta chains from one sample, sequenced in a study of cytomegalovirus exposure and HLA in healthy donors. TCRdb's copy holds only in-frame clones and misses some; the assay was immunoSEQ multiplex PCR. This table holds over 110,000 clones, around 82% found once. Material: PBMCs. The source of these receptors is a woman in her 40s in good health and CMV-seropositive. Each CDR3 is given with its conserved first and last residue. Each record gives: V gene, D gene, CDR3 length, J gene, clone size, CDR3 DNA, CDR3 protein. The D gene is left open where the match is weak. Rows may omit the clone size; those that give it use once, few, many or a size class.

V gene: TRBV7-9; D gene: -; CDR3 length: 14; J gene: TRBJ2-1; clone size: -; CDR3 DNA: TGTGCCAGCAGCACCAGACTAGTTTCGGGTGAGCAGTTCTTC; CDR3 protein: CASSTRLVSGEQFF
V gene: TRBV2; D gene: -; CDR3 length: 12; J gene: TRBJ2-7; clone size: -; CDR3 DNA: TGTGCCAGCAGTGAGTACAGCTACGAGCAGTACTTC; CDR3 protein: CASSEYSYEQYF
V gene: TRBV7-8; D gene: -; CDR3 length: 17; J gene: TRBJ2-7; clone size: -; CDR3 DNA: TGTGCCAGCAGCTTGCCGGGACTCTCCTTCGTCTCCTACGAGCAGTACTTC; CDR3 protein: CASSLPGLSFVSYEQYF
V gene: TRBV11-2; D gene: -; CDR3 length: 16; J gene: TRBJ2-6; clone size: once; CDR3 DNA: TGTGCCAGCAGCCCGCCGGCGGGTTCTGGGGCCAACGTCCTGACTTTC; CDR3 protein: CASSPPAGSGANVLTF
V gene: TRBV5-1; D gene: -; CDR3 length: 12; J gene: TRBJ2-7; clone size: -; CDR3 DNA: TGCGCCAGCAGCTTGGAGGGCCAGGGGTATCGGTTC; CDR3 protein: CASSLEGQGYRF
V gene: TRBV19; D gene: TRBD2; CDR3 length: 15; J gene: TRBJ2-7; clone size: -; CDR3 DNA: TGTGCCAGTAGTCCGGGACTAGCGGCCATCTACGAGCAGTACTTC; CDR3 protein: CASSPGLAAIYEQYF
V gene: TRBV6-1; D gene: -; CDR3 length: 15; J gene: TRBJ1-3; clone size: -; CDR3 DNA: TGTGCCAGCAGTGAAGGGACTTCTGGTTGGAACACCATATATTTT; CDR3 protein: CASSEGTSGWNTIYF
V gene: TRBV19; D gene: -; CDR3 length: 16; J gene: TRBJ2-3; clone size: -; CDR3 DNA: TGTGCCAGTAGTATCGTTCTCCTCGCGCGCACAGATACGCAGTATTTT; CDR3 protein: CASSIVLLARTDTQYF
V gene: TRBV6-6; D gene: -; CDR3 length: 13; J gene: TRBJ2-7; clone size: few; CDR3 DNA: TGTGCCAGCAGTTACGGGCAAGTCAGCGAGCAGTACTTC; CDR3 protein: CASSYGQVSEQYF
V gene: TRBV28; D gene: -; CDR3 length: 13; J gene: TRBJ1-2; clone size: once; CDR3 DNA: TGTGCCAGCAGTTTCTCCGTTTACTATGGCTACACCTTC; CDR3 protein: CASSFSVYYGYTF
V gene: TRBV5-1; D gene: -; CDR3 length: 16; J gene: TRBJ2-1; clone size: -; CDR3 DNA: TGCGCCAGCAGCTTAAGCCCAACAGACGGCTACAATGAGCAGTTCTTC; CDR3 protein: CASSLSPTDGYNEQFF
V gene: TRBV28; D gene: TRBD1; CDR3 length: 15; J gene: TRBJ1-2; clone size: -; CDR3 DNA: TGTGCCAGCAGTTTAGGGCAGGGGGCACCTCGGGGCTACACCTTC; CDR3 protein: CASSLGQGAPRGYTF
V gene: TRBV7-3; D gene: -; CDR3 length: 14; J gene: TRBJ2-5; clone size: -; CDR3 DNA: TGTGCCAGCAGCTTAGGCCCCGGGGAAGAGACCCAGTACTTC; CDR3 protein: CASSLGPGEETQYF
V gene: TRBV5-5; D gene: -; CDR3 length: 14; J gene: TRBJ2-3; clone size: few; CDR3 DNA: TGTGCCAGCAGCTCGGGACTGGGGACAGATACGCAGTATTTT; CDR3 protein: CASSSGLGTDTQYF
V gene: TRBV25-1; D gene: TRBD1; CDR3 length: 15; J gene: TRBJ2-1; clone size: -; CDR3 DNA: TGTGCCAGCAGTGCCCGGCGGGCAGGGGGCATTGAGCAGTTCTTC; CDR3 protein: CASSARRAGGIEQFF
V gene: TRBV5-1; D gene: TRBD1; CDR3 length: 13; J gene: TRBJ2-3; clone size: -; CDR3 DNA: TGCGCCAGCTCGGGACAGGAGACAGATACGCAGTATTTT; CDR3 protein: CASSGQETDTQYF
V gene: TRBV30; D gene: -; CDR3 length: 15; J gene: TRBJ2-7; clone size: many; CDR3 DNA: TGTGCCTGGAGTGTATGGGAGTCCCCGAGTACCGAGCAGTACTTC; CDR3 protein: CAWSVWESPSTEQYF
V gene: TRBV4-2; D gene: TRBD2; CDR3 length: 16; J gene: TRBJ2-1; clone size: -; CDR3 DNA: TGTGCCAGCAGCCAAGATCGACTAGCGGCGGAGAATGAGCAGTTCTTC; CDR3 protein: CASSQDRLAAENEQFF
V gene: TRBV10-3; D gene: TRBD1; CDR3 length: 13; J gene: TRBJ1-3; clone size: -; CDR3 DNA: TGTGCCATCTACAGGGGCCCTGGAAACACCATATATTTT; CDR3 protein: CAIYRGPGNTIYF
V gene: TRBV4-1; D gene: -; CDR3 length: 15; J gene: TRBJ1-1; clone size: -; CDR3 DNA: TGCGCCAGCAGCTTGGCTGGCAGGGCGAACACTGAAGCTTTCTTT; CDR3 protein: CASSLAGRANTEAFF
V gene: TRBV27; D gene: TRBD1; CDR3 length: 14; J gene: TRBJ2-7; clone size: -; CDR3 DNA: TGTGCCAGCAGTATCCGACAGGGCCTCTACGAGCAGTACTTC; CDR3 protein: CASSIRQGLYEQYF
V gene: TRBV5-1; D gene: -; CDR3 length: 14; J gene: TRBJ1-1; clone size: -; CDR3 DNA: TGCGCCAGCAGCCCCGGACAGCAGAACACTGAAGCTTTCTTT; CDR3 protein: CASSPGQQNTEAFF
V gene: TRBV2; D gene: TRBD2; CDR3 length: 21; J gene: TRBJ2-3; clone size: -; CDR3 DNA: TGTGCCAGCAGTGGACTCCCTCCGGGACTAGCGGGAGGACCCCTCACAGATACGCAGTATTTT; CDR3 protein: CASSGLPPGLAGGPLTDTQYF
V gene: TRBV9; D gene: TRBD1; CDR3 length: 14; J gene: TRBJ2-7; clone size: once; CDR3 DNA: TGTGCCAGCAGCGGCCGGGACAGTTCCCACGAGCAGTACTTC; CDR3 protein: CASSGRDSSHEQYF
V gene: TRBV28; D gene: -; CDR3 length: 15; J gene: TRBJ2-2; clone size: once; CDR3 DNA: TGTGCCAGCACCTTGGGGCGGGACCGCACCGGGGAGCTGTTTTTT; CDR3 protein: CASTLGRDRTGELFF
V gene: TRBV5-5; D gene: -; CDR3 length: 15; J gene: TRBJ2-1; clone size: -; CDR3 DNA: TGTGCCAGCAGCGCGGCCCTACTAGGATCCTATGAGCAGTTCTTC; CDR3 protein: CASSAALLGSYEQFF
V gene: TRBV7-9; D gene: TRBD1; CDR3 length: 14; J gene: TRBJ1-5; clone size: -; CDR3 DNA: TGTTCCAGCGAGGGGACAGGGGGCAATCAGCCCCAGCATTTT; CDR3 protein: CSSEGTGGNQPQHF
V gene: TRBV4-1; D gene: TRBD2; CDR3 length: 17; J gene: TRBJ2-5; clone size: -; CDR3 DNA: TGCGCCAGCAGCCAAGTTCCGGGACTAGTAAGCCAAGAGACCCAGTACTTC; CDR3 protein: CASSQVPGLVSQETQYF
V gene: TRBV4-1; D gene: -; CDR3 length: 12; J gene: TRBJ2-5; clone size: -; CDR3 DNA: TGCGCCAGCAGCCAAGATGCGGGGACCCAGTACTTC; CDR3 protein: CASSQDAGTQYF
V gene: TRBV10-3; D gene: TRBD2; CDR3 length: 16; J gene: TRBJ2-3; clone size: -; CDR3 DNA: TGTGCCATCAGTGAGTCGACTAGCGGGGGACTAGATACGCAGTATTTT; CDR3 protein: CAISESTSGGLDTQYF
V gene: TRBV4-1; D gene: -; CDR3 length: 15; J gene: TRBJ1-1; clone size: -; CDR3 DNA: TGCGCCAGCAGCCCGACTCGGGGGGGGAACACTGAAGCTTTCTTT; CDR3 protein: CASSPTRGGNTEAFF
V gene: TRBV5-6; D gene: -; CDR3 length: 13; J gene: TRBJ2-1; clone size: -; CDR3 DNA: TGTGCCAGCAGCTTAGGAGGGATCAATGAGCAGTTCTTC; CDR3 protein: CASSLGGINEQFF
V gene: TRBV10-1; D gene: TRBD1; CDR3 length: 15; J gene: TRBJ2-5; clone size: -; CDR3 DNA: TGCGCCAGCAGCAACGCGGCAGGGGGCACGGAGACCCAGTACTTC; CDR3 protein: CASSNAAGGTETQYF
V gene: TRBV7-9; D gene: TRBD2; CDR3 length: 18; J gene: TRBJ2-7; clone size: -; CDR3 DNA: TGTGCCAGCAGCTTAGGTTTTGATCAGCGGGAGGGGCCCTACGAGCAGTACTTC; CDR3 protein: CASSLGFDQREGPYEQYF
V gene: TRBV5-1; D gene: -; CDR3 length: 16; J gene: TRBJ1-1; clone size: few; CDR3 DNA: TGCGCCAGCAGCTTGCGTCGGCAGCGACTGAACACTGAAGCTTTCTTT; CDR3 protein: CASSLRRQRLNTEAFF
V gene: TRBV7-9; D gene: TRBD1; CDR3 length: 14; J gene: TRBJ2-7; clone size: -; CDR3 DNA: TGTGCCAGCAGCTTCGGACAGGGTACATACGAGCAGTACTTC; CDR3 protein: CASSFGQGTYEQYF
V gene: TRBV29-1; D gene: -; CDR3 length: 13; J gene: TRBJ2-3; clone size: -; CDR3 DNA: TGCAGCGTTGAAGCGGGATCCCCAGATACGCAGTATTTT; CDR3 protein: CSVEAGSPDTQYF
V gene: TRBV7-9; D gene: TRBD1; CDR3 length: 14; J gene: TRBJ2-1; clone size: -; CDR3 DNA: TGTGCCAGCAGTCCCCGGGACAGGGTCAATGAGCAGTTCTTC; CDR3 protein: CASSPRDRVNEQFF
V gene: TRBV5-1; D gene: -; CDR3 length: 14; J gene: TRBJ2-7; clone size: -; CDR3 DNA: TGCGCCAGCAGCCTCTCACAGGGTAACTACGAGCAGTACTTC; CDR3 protein: CASSLSQGNYEQYF
V gene: TRBV5-1; D gene: -; CDR3 length: 16; J gene: TRBJ1-4; clone size: -; CDR3 DNA: TGCGCCAGCAGCTTGGCGCGGGGGCAAATTAATGAAAAACTGTTTTTT; CDR3 protein: CASSLARGQINEKLFF
V gene: TRBV19; D gene: -; CDR3 length: 14; J gene: TRBJ1-2; clone size: -; CDR3 DNA: TGTGCCAGTACCGTGGGTAGGGAGGGTGATGGCTACACCTTC; CDR3 protein: CASTVGREGDGYTF
V gene: TRBV5-1; D gene: TRBD2; CDR3 length: 19; J gene: TRBJ2-7; clone size: -; CDR3 DNA: TGCGCCAGCAGCTTGCGGAGGGGGGGACGACTAGCGGGGGACTACGAGCAGTACTTC; CDR3 protein: CASSLRRGGRLAGDYEQYF
V gene: TRBV6-4; D gene: TRBD2; CDR3 length: 14; J gene: TRBJ2-1; clone size: -; CDR3 DNA: TGTGCCAGCAGTGGACTAGCGGGAGGGAATGAGCAGTTCTTC; CDR3 protein: CASSGLAGGNEQFF
V gene: TRBV18; D gene: -; CDR3 length: 15; J gene: TRBJ2-1; clone size: few; CDR3 DNA: TGTGCCAGCTCACCAAGTATCGGGGCCTACAATGAGCAGTTCTTC; CDR3 protein: CASSPSIGAYNEQFF
V gene: TRBV5-1; D gene: TRBD2; CDR3 length: 16; J gene: TRBJ2-5; clone size: -; CDR3 DNA: TGCGCCAGCAGCTTAGCTACGTCTAGCGGGATGCAGACCCAGTACTTC; CDR3 protein: CASSLATSSGMQTQYF
V gene: TRBV28; D gene: -; CDR3 length: 12; J gene: TRBJ2-5; clone size: -; CDR3 DNA: TGTGCCAGCTGCTCCCCGGGGGAGACCCAGTACTTC; CDR3 protein: CASCSPGETQYF
V gene: TRBV18; D gene: TRBD1; CDR3 length: 15; J gene: TRBJ1-5; clone size: -; CDR3 DNA: TGTGCCAGCTCACCAACAGGGGGACGCAATCAGCCCCAGCATTTT; CDR3 protein: CASSPTGGRNQPQHF
V gene: TRBV19; D gene: -; CDR3 length: 13; J gene: TRBJ2-3; clone size: once; CDR3 DNA: TGTGCCAGTAGTATGAGGATGAGGGATACGCAGTATTTT; CDR3 protein: CASSMRMRDTQYF
V gene: TRBV6-5; D gene: -; CDR3 length: 15; J gene: TRBJ1-2; clone size: -; CDR3 DNA: TGTGCCAGCAGTTACTTGCGGGGACGGCTCCTTGGCTACACCTTC; CDR3 protein: CASSYLRGRLLGYTF
V gene: TRBV18; D gene: TRBD1; CDR3 length: 14; J gene: TRBJ2-1; clone size: -; CDR3 DNA: TGTGCCAGCTCACCGGGACAGGGGATGAATGAGCAGTTCTTC; CDR3 protein: CASSPGQGMNEQFF
V gene: TRBV7-9; D gene: TRBD1; CDR3 length: 15; J gene: TRBJ2-2; clone size: -; CDR3 DNA: TGTTCCAGCAGGCCCGGGACAGCGAACACCGGGGAGCTGTTTTTT; CDR3 protein: CSSRPGTANTGELFF
V gene: TRBV4-2; D gene: TRBD2; CDR3 length: 15; J gene: TRBJ2-5; clone size: -; CDR3 DNA: TGTGCCAGCAGCAATATACTAGCGCCACAAGAGACCCAGTACTTC; CDR3 protein: CASSNILAPQETQYF
V gene: TRBV5-4; D gene: TRBD2; CDR3 length: 16; J gene: TRBJ2-7; clone size: -; CDR3 DNA: TGTGCCAGCAGCTTGGTAGCGGGAGGGTCGGCCTACGAGCAGTACTTC; CDR3 protein: CASSLVAGGSAYEQYF
V gene: TRBV7-9; D gene: -; CDR3 length: 15; J gene: TRBJ2-1; clone size: -; CDR3 DNA: TGTGCCAGCAGCTTAGATCGGACTGATCCCCAAGAGCAGTTCTTC; CDR3 protein: CASSLDRTDPQEQFF
V gene: TRBV28; D gene: TRBD1; CDR3 length: 14; J gene: TRBJ1-2; clone size: -; CDR3 DNA: TGTGCCAGCAGTTTACAGGACAGGAGGAATGGCTACACCTTC; CDR3 protein: CASSLQDRRNGYTF
V gene: TRBV9; D gene: TRBD2; CDR3 length: 18; J gene: TRBJ2-1; clone size: -; CDR3 DNA: TGTGCCAGCAGCGAAGGGACTAGCGGGAGGGCCCCAAATATTGAGCAGTTCTTC; CDR3 protein: CASSEGTSGRAPNIEQFF
V gene: TRBV18; D gene: TRBD1; CDR3 length: 14; J gene: TRBJ1-5; clone size: few; CDR3 DNA: TGTGCCAGCTCCGGACAGGGAGGCAATCAGCCCCAGCATTTT; CDR3 protein: CASSGQGGNQPQHF
V gene: TRBV11-2; D gene: TRBD1; CDR3 length: 14; J gene: TRBJ2-7; clone size: -; CDR3 DNA: TGTGCCAGCAGCTTTGGGACAGGCTCCTACGAGCAGTACTTC; CDR3 protein: CASSFGTGSYEQYF
V gene: TRBV6-1; D gene: TRBD2; CDR3 length: 14; J gene: TRBJ2-3; clone size: -; CDR3 DNA: TGTGCCAGCAGACTAGCGGGCAGCACAGATACGCAGTATTTT; CDR3 protein: CASRLAGSTDTQYF
V gene: TRBV7-9; D gene: TRBD2; CDR3 length: 15; J gene: TRBJ2-7; clone size: -; CDR3 DNA: TGTGCCAGCAGCTTAGCGAGCGGGATGGACTACGAGCAGTACTTC; CDR3 protein: CASSLASGMDYEQYF